The 22 T cell receptor beta chains reported below all come from one sample, sequenced in a study of control samples from healthy donors and cancer patients. Using immunoSEQ multiplex PCR, the repertoire was profiled, and TCRdb retains in-frame clones only, with some absent. There are fewer than 200,000 clones in the sample; about 93% occur only once, and 4.1% lies in the top ten. The material sequenced was blood. The receptors here all came from a woman aged 60 to 75 in good health.

This chain connects TRBV19 to TRBJ1-3, with a possible D match to TRBD1 (5 bases). The V gene lost 4 bases and the J gene lost 9 bases, with 19 bases spanning the gap. Germline V lookup: CDR1 LNHDA, CDR2 SQIVND (reference sequence). The CDR3 consists of 15 residues. The CDR3 coding sequence is TGTGCCAGTAGTAACCCAGGGTACGGCCAGATCACCATATATTTT. The encoded protein is CASSNPGYGQITIYF.

The rearrangement uses TRBV3-1 (or the pseudogene TRBV3-2) and TRBJ1-6; D remains unclear. The V gene's germline CDR1 is LGHDT and CDR2 YNNKEL (reference sequence). The CDR3 sequence is 15 residues long. V lost 0 bases to trimming and J lost 7 bases, with 10 bases between them. This chain's CDR3 is CASSQDELENSPLHF. CDR3 nucleotides: TGTGCCAGCAGCCAAGATGAGTTGGAGAATTCACCCCTCCACTTT.

The sample holds one count of this clone. The V and J genes are TRBV5-1 and TRBJ1-2; 7 positions match TRBD1. With V trimmed by 4 bases and J by 0 bases, 6 bases remained unmatched. Germline CDR1 reads SGHRS; CDR2 reads YFSETQ. The CDR3 has 15 amino acids. The CDR3 region has the DNA TGCGCCAGCAGCCCAGGGGACAGATCTAACTATGGCTACACCTTC. Protein: CASSPGDRSNYGYTF.

V and J are TRBV6-1 and TRBJ2-3; 14 bases agree with TRBD2. Germline-derived CDR1 and CDR2 are MNHNS and SASEGT. The CDR3 is 19 amino acids. The V and J ends lost 2 bases and 3 bases, in that order; junction bases with no gene match: 10. The CDR3, as DNA: TGTGCCAGCAGTGAACGGACTAGCGGGGGGTTTCGCGTGACAGATACGCAGTATTTT. Its protein product is CASSERTSGGFRVTDTQYF.

V and J are TRBV18 and TRBJ1-5, with TRBD1 matching 10 bases. CDR3 length: 15 amino acids. Trimming at V came to 3 bases and at J to 3 bases, leaving 2 bases not matched to a gene. The germline CDR1 and CDR2 sequences are KGHSH and LQKENI. The CDR3 loop reads CASSPGTGANQPQHF. CDR3 nucleotide sequence: TGTGCCAGCTCACCTGGGACAGGGGCCAATCAGCCCCAGCATTTT.

V and J are TRBV6-2 or TRBV6-3 and TRBJ1-1; 9 bases are shared with TRBD1. CDR3 size: 17 residues. J gave up 4 bases and V 4 bases, and 13 bases lay outside the gene matches. The germline V gene has CDR1 MNHEY and CDR2 SVGEGT. CDR3 amino acids: CASSFWYEQGAGTEAFF. In DNA, the CDR3 is TGTGCCAGCAGTTTCTGGTATGAACAGGGGGCCGGCACTGAAGCTTTCTTT.

V is TRBV3-1 (or the pseudogene TRBV3-2) and J is TRBJ2-3; D might be TRBD1 (5 bases). Deletions cut 4 bases from V and 4 bases from J, with 15 bases between. Germline loops: CDR1 LGHDT, CDR2 YNNKEL (reference sequence). The CDR3 loop spans 15 amino acids. CDR3 in DNA: TGTGCCAGCAGCCCCCTTGCAGGGTCGGCAGATACGCAGTATTTT. Translating it yields CASSPLAGSADTQYF.

The V and J genes are TRBV2 and TRBJ2-1; 11 nucleotides line up with TRBD1. Trimming took 6 bases from V and 4 from J; bases not matched to a gene: 2. The CDR3 runs 14 residues. Per the germline V gene, CDR1 is SNHLY and CDR2 is FYNNEI. For the CDR3, the DNA is TGTGCCAGCAGGGGGACAGGGGGGTACAATGAGCAGTTCTTC. Protein sequence: CASRGTGGYNEQFF.

The chain has TRBV5-3 and TRBJ1-5, with TRBD1 matching 7 bases. TRBV5-3 is noted as an ORF with a role that remains uncertain. The CDR3 contains 16 residues. Trimming at V came to 0 bases and at J to 0 bases, leaving 3 bases not matched to a gene. This chain's CDR3 is CARSLADRLSNQPQHF. DNA for the CDR3: TGTGCCAGAAGCTTGGCGGACAGGCTTAGCAATCAGCCCCAGCATTTT.

This CDR3 reads CASSYRDSFSYEQYF. In DNA, the CDR3 is TGTGCCAGCAGTTACAGGGACAGTTTCTCCTACGAGCAGTACTTC. The chain links TRBV6-2 or TRBV6-3 to TRBJ2-7; 7 positions agree with TRBD1. The CDR3 is 15 amino acids. J was trimmed by 0 bases and V by 2 bases; bases with no gene match: 4. CDR1 and CDR2 from the germline V gene are MNHEY and SVGEGT.

The CDR3 DNA reads as TGTGCCAGCAGCTTGGACACCTACTACGAGCAGTACTTC. Amino acid sequence: CASSLDTYYEQYF. This chain uses TRBV5-6 with TRBJ2-7; D not certain. CDR1 is SGHDT and CDR2 is YYEEEE in the germline V gene. The CDR3 covers 13 residues. Trimming shortened V by 0 bases and J by 3 bases, and 7 bases separated the two germline ends.

The chain joins TRBV15 to TRBJ2-1; the D is unclear. CDR1 is LNHNV, CDR2 YYDKDF, per germline (reference sequence). The CDR3 contains 17 residues. V was trimmed by 0 bases and J by 0 bases, leaving 12 bases between them. The CDR3: CATSRDAGPLSYNEQFF. CDR3 DNA sequence: TGTGCCACCAGCAGAGATGCAGGTCCCCTCTCCTACAATGAGCAGTTCTTC.

This chain links TRBV3-1 (or the pseudogene TRBV3-2) with TRBJ1-2; 10 nucleotides match TRBD1. Germline assignment: CDR1 LGHDT and CDR2 YNNKEL (reference sequence). The CDR3 is 14 amino acids. V dropped 4 bases and J dropped 8; count of bases not matched to a gene: 7. The CDR3 DNA reads TGTGCCAGCAGCCCCCCCGGGACAGGGGTAGGCTACACCTTC. This codes for CASSPPGTGVGYTF.

This chain links TRBV6-5 with TRBJ1-1, with TRBD1 identical over 10 bases. V lost 7 bases to trimming and J lost 1 base; unmatched junction nucleotides: 3. The CDR3 runs 14 residues. Per the germline V gene, CDR1 is MNHEY and CDR2 is SVGAGI. As DNA, the CDR3 is TGTGCCAGCATAAGACAGGGGGCGAACACTGAAGCTTTCTTT. Amino acids: CASIRQGANTEAFF.

The CDR3 DNA sequence: TGTGCCAGCAGCTTCGGGGGGGTAAACACTGAAGCTTTCTTT. As protein: CASSFGGVNTEAFF. The chain employs TRBV7-8 and TRBJ1-1, with D perhaps matching TRBD1 (5 bases). V was clipped by 3 bases and J by 2 bases, with 10 bases between them. Germline CDR1 reads SGHVS; CDR2 reads FQNEAQ. This CDR3 is built from 14 residues.

The V and J genes are TRBV6-9 and TRBJ2-7; D is undetermined. V lost 2 bases to trimming and J lost 2 bases, with 4 bases between them. Germline CDR1 is MNHGY and CDR2 is SVAAGI. The CDR3 runs to 12 residues. The CDR3 DNA follows: TGTGCCAGCAGTTATGACACCTACGAGCAGTACTTC. Its translation is CASSYDTYEQYF.

The V call is TRBV3-1 (or the pseudogene TRBV3-2), the J call TRBJ1-2; TRBD1 is a possible D gene (6 bases). The CDR3 totals 14 residues. V lost 8 bases and J lost 4, with 17 bases in between. Germline lookup yields CDR1 LGHDT and CDR2 YNNKEL (reference sequence). The CDR3 bases are TGTGCCAGCTCAAGCAGGGGCGAGGGCTATGGCTACACCTTC. It yields the protein CASSSRGEGYGYTF.

The J gene is TRBJ1-4, the V gene TRBV4-1, with D uncertain. The V gene lost 1 base and the J gene lost 3 bases, with 12 bases spanning the gap. This CDR3 comprises 16 residues. Per the germline V gene, CDR1 is MGHRA and CDR2 is YSYEKL. For the CDR3, the DNA is TGCGCCAGCAGCCAAGTAGGCCCTGGCCCTAATGAAAAACTGTTTTTT. It translates to CASSQVGPGPNEKLFF.

The V gene is TRBV6-5, the J gene TRBJ1-2; 9 bases line up with TRBD1. CDR3 length: 14 amino acids. CDR1 is MNHEY and CDR2 is SVGAGI in the germline V gene. V was clipped by 7 bases and J by 3 bases; unmatched bases: 6. CDR3 in amino acids: CASTKDRGYYGYTF. The DNA for the CDR3 is TGTGCCAGCACCAAGGACAGGGGATACTATGGCTACACCTTC.

The chain recombines TRBV6-6 with TRBJ1-3, with TRBD1 matching 7 bases. The CDR3 loop spans 15 amino acids. Germline trimming cut 6 bases from V and 4 bases from J; bases unmatched to any gene: 9. Per the germline V gene, CDR1 is MNHNY and CDR2 is SVGAGI (reference sequence). The CDR3 sequence is CASRTRTGDGNTIYF. The DNA of the CDR3 is TGTGCCAGCAGGACAAGAACAGGGGACGGAAACACCATATATTTT.

This CDR3 reads CASRATEAFF. CDR3 bases: TGTGCCAGTAGGGCCACTGAAGCTTTCTTT. This chain uses TRBV19 with TRBJ1-1; no reliable D call. Germline CDR1 and CDR2: LNHDA and SQIVND (reference sequence). V lost 6 bases and J 4 bases, leaving 3 bases between the germline ends. The CDR3 loop spans 10 amino acids.

The chain links TRBV3-1 (or the pseudogene TRBV3-2) to TRBJ1-2, with 8 bases that match TRBD1. J gave up 7 bases and V 5 bases, and 6 bases lay outside the gene matches. The CDR3 has 13 residues. Germline V gene lookup returns CDR1 LGHDT and CDR2 YNNKEL (reference sequence). CDR3 coding DNA: TGTGCCAGCAGCTTATCAGGGGGCGGTGGCTACACCTTC. Amino acids: CASSLSGGGGYTF.